The clone carrying this T cell receptor (beta chain) was observed a handful of times. Its specificity is not known. The data stem from a study of T-cell reconstitution after alpha-beta-depleted transplantation in children. A TCRbeta library incorporating unique molecular identifiers was prepared. TCRdb analysed the PCR reads with MiXCR anew, one entry per CDR3 protein. The sample gives approximately 1,000,000 distinct CDR3 sequences, 25% to 35% of which show up once; about 28% is in the top ten. The CDR3 loop spans 13 amino acids. The germline gives CDR1 MGHRA, CDR2 YSYEKL. With 3 bases clipped from V and 6 bases from J, the junction kept 5 bases outside the gene matches. Regarding the study as a whole: Some patients' high day-60 TCRbeta diversity was attributed to recipient cells surviving conditioning. T-cell numbers and diversity one year post-transplant derived largely from freshly generated T cells. About two months after transplant, alpha-beta T cells reportedly came from several hundred expanded graft clones.

The source of this sequence is a boy in the first two years of life who had a stem cell transplant for SCID, so the T cells may come from the graft donor. Here the sequenced sample was PBMCs, mostly from graft donor cells, taken 360 days after TCRalphabeta/CD19-depleted stem cell transplant. The chain has TRBV4-1 and TRBJ2-7; TRBD1 matches 7 bases. The CDR3 sequence is CASSHTTGSEQYF. CDR3 sequence (DNA): TGCGCCAGCAGCCATACGACAGGGTCCGAGCAGTACTTC.